Below are 26 T cell receptor beta chains sequenced from a single sample in a study of T cells in Graves' hyperthyroidism and ophthalmopathy (dated by TCRdb to about 2019). To prepare the library, multiplex PCR was applied. Sequencer: Illumina HiSeq 2000. The TCR beta CDR3 regions were amplified from RNA transcripts. A first-round RT-PCR of the TCR CDR3 used the HTBI primer set with the Qiagen OneStep RT-PCR kit. The public reads were quality trimmed at Q25 with fastp and then assembled into clones with MiXCR by TCRdb, keeping productive beta chains. Identical CDR3 proteins give one entry, which carries the most common genes and DNA. The sample table records around 350,000 distinct CDR3 sequences; under 20% of these occur just once. The ten top clones hold about 3.7% of the sample. The sample comprised blood. The source of these receptors is a woman aged 18-29 years with Graves' hyperthyroidism.

The J gene is TRBJ2-5, the V gene TRBV29-1, with 7 bases fitting TRBD1. CDR3 size: 12 residues. CDR1 is SQVTM, CDR2 ANQGSEA, per germline. The V and J ends lost 6 bases and 3 bases, in that order; junction bases with no gene match: 4. The CDR3 here is CSVATGEETQYF. The CDR3, as DNA: TGCAGCGTAGCTACAGGGGAAGAGACCCAGTACTTC. Combining the CDR3 with reference TRBV29-1 and TRBJ2-5 gives the whole variable domain SAVISQKPSRDICQRGTSLTIQCQVDSQVTMMFWYRQQPGQSLTLIATANQGSEATYESGFVIDKFPISRPNLTFSTLTVSNMSPEDSSIYLCSVATGEETQYFGPGTRLLVL.

There are a few counts of this clonotype. The chain carries TRBV30 and TRBJ2-6; D is undetermined. Between the trimmed V and J ends, which lost 1 base and 5 bases, there was a span of 9 bases. The CDR3 has 14 residues. Germline V gene sequence: CDR1 GTSNPN, CDR2 SVGIG (reference sequence). CDR3: CAWSDAWRANVLTF. CDR3 DNA: TGTGCCTGGAGTGATGCCTGGAGGGCCAACGTCCTGACTTTC.

Ten or more counts support this clonotype. This chain links TRBV4-2 with TRBJ2-7, with TRBD2 as a possible D gene (5 bases). Trimming took off 4 bases at V and 6 bases at J, with 13 bases between the two ends. Per the germline V gene, CDR1 is LGHNA and CDR2 is YNFKEQ. The CDR3 is 13 residues long. CDR3 amino acids: CASSLSRAGEQYF. As DNA, the CDR3 is TGTGCCAGCAGCCTCTCCCGGGCGGGCGAGCAGTACTTC.

As regards this clonotype: A read error may produce the germline difference seen at one junction end. The J gene is TRBJ1-5, the V gene TRBV28, with unresolved D. Looked up from germline, CDR1 is MDHEN and CDR2 is SYDVKM. The CDR3 contains 13 residues. CDR3 in amino acids: CASEYLPYQPQHF. The DNA for the CDR3 is TGTGCCAGCGAATACCTGCCCTATCAGCCTCAGCATTTT.

The rearrangement uses TRBV24-1 and TRBJ2-5; D might be TRBD1 (6 bases). Germline CDR1 reads KGHDR; CDR2 reads SFDVKD. V dropped 5 bases and J dropped 0 bases, with 9 bases sitting between them. This CDR3 has 14 amino acids. The CDR3 DNA is TGTGCCACCAGTGCGGACAGATACCAAGAGACCCAGTACTTC. This sequence encodes CATSADRYQETQYF.

This clonotype was counted many times. This sequence joins TRBV12-5 and TRBJ1-1; a possible D gene is TRBD1 (6 bases). V was clipped by 1 base and J by 2 bases, with 14 bases between them. The CDR3 contains 16 residues. The germline CDR1 and CDR2 sequences are LGHNT and FRNRAP. The DNA of the CDR3 is TGTGCTAGTGGTTTGGATACTACAGGGCAAAACACTGAAGCTTTCTTT. Its translation is CASGLDTTGQNTEAFF.

This clonotype was seen repeatedly, ten times or more. The chain has TRBV7-2 and TRBJ2-5; tentative D call: TRBD2 (7 bases). The CDR3 runs 14 residues. Germline V CDR1 and CDR2: SGHTA, FQGNSA. V lost 4 bases to trimming and J lost 5 bases, with 14 bases between them. DNA of the CDR3: TGTGCCAGCAGCTGGGGACACGGGGGGGAGACCCAGTACTTC. Residues: CASSWGHGGETQYF.

This clonotype was seen ten or more times. The chain combines TRBV5-1 with TRBJ2-7; TRBD2 matches at 11 bases. From germline, CDR1 is SGHRS and CDR2 YFSETQ. Trimming at V came to 4 bases and at J to 0 bases, leaving 6 bases not matched to a gene. The CDR3 is 16 amino acids. The CDR3 bases are TGCGCCAGCAGCCTTAGCGGGGGGGTCTTCTCCTACGAGCAGTACTTC. It specifies CASSLSGGVFSYEQYF. Full variable domain (outside the CDR3, taken from reference TRBV5-1 and TRBJ2-7): KAGVTQTPRYLIKTRGQQVTLSCSPISGHRSVSWYQQTPGQGLQFLFEYFSETQRNKGNFPGRFSGRQFSNSRSEMNVSTLELGDSALYLCASSLSGGVFSYEQYFGPGTRLTVT.

This clonotype was seen many times. This rearrangement joins TRBV2 to TRBJ1-3; no clear D gene. CDR1 and CDR2 (germline): SNHLY, FYNNEI. This CDR3 has 14 residues. V shed 6 bases and J shed 0 bases, with 9 bases lying between them. In DNA, the CDR3 is TGTGCCAGCAGGGCCGGCTCCTCTGGAAACACCATATATTTT. Translated, it gives CASRAGSSGNTIYF.

The chain combines TRBV9 with TRBJ1-1, with no clear D. The CDR3 consists of 14 residues. Trimming left V 0 bases short and J 1 base short, with 7 bases between. Per germline, CDR1 SGDLS and CDR2 YYNGEE. CDR3 in amino acids: CASSVVVANTEAFF. The CDR3 DNA reads as TGTGCCAGCAGCGTAGTGGTAGCGAACACTGAAGCTTTCTTT.

This clonotype was recorded a few times. This chain links TRBV9 with TRBJ2-5, with D perhaps matching TRBD1 or TRBD2 (7 bases each). The CDR3 spans 15 residues. Trimming took off 0 bases at V and 2 bases at J, with 11 bases between the two ends. Germline CDR1 and CDR2: SGDLS and YYNGEE. CDR3 residues: CASSVAQGGQETQYF. CDR3 nucleotides: TGTGCCAGCAGCGTAGCTCAGGGGGGGCAAGAGACCCAGTACTTC.

This clonotype was found many times. The CDR3 region is CASSFTGAIRGNTIYF. The CDR3 DNA reads as TGCGCCAGCAGCTTCACGGGGGCGATCAGGGGAAACACCATATATTTT. The chain combines TRBV5-1 with TRBJ1-3; possibly TRBD1 for D (6 bases). Trimming took 2 bases from V and 4 from J, leaving 16 bases between them. Germline assignment: CDR1 SGHRS and CDR2 YFSETQ. The CDR3 spans 16 residues.

This clonotype was seen at least ten times. This chain uses TRBV6-4 with TRBJ1-1; TRBD1 is a possible D gene (5 bases). Germline V CDR1 and CDR2: MRHNA, SNTAGT. This CDR3 is 18 amino acids long. V was cut by 10 bases and J by 0 bases, with 27 bases left in between. In nucleotides, the CDR3 is TGTGCCACCGGCCCTCGGGGGAGGGTCCGGTTCATGAACACTGAAGCTTTCTTT. It encodes CATGPRGRVRFMNTEAFF.

This clonotype was observed at least ten times. The chain uses TRBV2 and TRBJ1-5; 7 bases fit TRBD1. The CDR3 covers 14 residues. The V gene's germline CDR1 is SNHLY and CDR2 FYNNEI. J lost 0 bases, V lost 8 bases, and 4 bases had no gene match. The CDR3 coding sequence is TGTGCCAGCGGCGGGACAGATAGCAATCAGCCCCAGCATTTT. Translating it yields CASGGTDSNQPQHF.

This clonotype has ten or more counts. The chain employs TRBV3-1 and TRBJ2-5; a weak D match, TRBD2 (7 bases). Germline assignment: CDR1 LGHDT and CDR2 YNNKEL (reference sequence). V was pared by 0 bases and J by 5 bases, with 13 bases between. This CDR3 is 15 amino acids long. The CDR3 protein is CASSQEGGGAETQYF. The CDR3, as DNA: TGTGCCAGCAGCCAAGAAGGGGGGGGCGCGGAGACCCAGTACTTC.

The gene calls are TRBV6-5 and TRBJ1-2, with D perhaps TRBD1 (5 bases). CDR3 size: 15 residues. V was shortened by 4 bases and J by 4 bases, with 16 bases between the two germline ends. CDR1 and CDR2 from the germline V gene are MNHEY and SVGAGI. Here the CDR3 reads CASSLKGAPGYGYTF. For the CDR3, the DNA is TGTGCCAGCAGTTTAAAAGGGGCGCCTGGCTATGGCTACACCTTC.

This clonotype was counted many times. Mismatch with germline at one junction end may stem from a read error. In DNA form, the CDR3 reads TGCGCCAGCAGCCCCTCAGGCTCCCGGGGCTACGAGCAGTACTTC. Translated, it gives CASSPSGSRGYEQYF. J is TRBJ2-7 and V is TRBV6-1; tentative D call: TRBD2 (5 bases). Germline CDR1 is MNHNS and CDR2 is SASEGT. The length of the CDR3 is 15 residues.

This clonotype has just a few counts. The V gene is TRBV12-3 or TRBV12-4, the J gene TRBJ2-4; D remains unclear. The germline V and J ends were trimmed by 7 bases and 5 bases, with 18 bases remaining between them. The CDR3 spans 15 residues. This CDR3 reads CASTNPSLPQNIQYF. The CDR3 DNA is TGTGCCAGCACCAATCCGAGCCTCCCACAAAACATTCAGTACTTC.

Ten or more counts support this clonotype. This chain connects TRBV10-2 to TRBJ2-7; TRBD1 is a possible D gene (5 bases). V was pared by 6 bases and J by 0 bases, with 24 bases between. The germline V gene encodes CDR1 WSHSY and CDR2 SAAADI. The CDR3 consists of 18 residues. The CDR3: CASSEGVHLDGSSYEQYF. CDR3 bases: TGCGCCAGCAGCGAAGGGGTTCACCTAGATGGAAGCTCCTACGAGCAGTACTTC.

At least ten counts were recorded for this clonotype. V gene TRBV30 combines with J gene TRBJ1-2, with 11 bases that match TRBD1. J lost 3 bases, V lost 0 bases, and 9 bases had no gene match. CDR1 GTSNPN and CDR2 SVGIG come from the germline V gene (reference sequence). The CDR3 has 17 residues. The CDR3 protein is CAWSVPILGQGDYGYTF. DNA of the CDR3: TGTGCCTGGAGTGTCCCTATCTTGGGACAGGGGGACTATGGCTACACCTTC.

This chain links TRBV28 with TRBJ2-5, with D perhaps matching TRBD2 (5 bases). This CDR3 is 11 amino acids long. Trimming took off 8 bases at V and 8 bases at J, with 12 bases between the two ends. Germline CDR1 MDHEN, CDR2 SYDVKM. Written as DNA, the CDR3 is TGTGCCAGCGGACGGGGAGCAACCCAGTACTTC. Its protein is CASGRGATQYF.

At least ten counts were recorded for this clonotype. V gene TRBV2 combines with J gene TRBJ1-5; D perhaps matches TRBD1 (5 bases). Germline CDR1 is SNHLY and CDR2 is FYNNEI. There are 13 residues in the CDR3. Deletions cut 8 bases from V and 5 bases from J, with 13 bases between. The CDR3 DNA reads TGTGCCAGCGAGCTGGACACCGATCAGCCCCAGCATTTT. Its translation is CASELDTDQPQHF.

This clonotype appeared many times. V usage is TRBV20-1 and J usage is TRBJ2-7, with TRBD2 matching over 12 bases. Germline V gives CDR1 DFQATT, CDR2 SNEGSKA (reference sequence). V gave up 6 bases and J gave up 0 bases; unmatched junction bases: 9. This CDR3 has 16 residues. This chain's CDR3 is CSALTSGGLSSYEQYF. CDR3 DNA sequence: TGCAGTGCCTTGACTAGCGGGGGCCTGAGCTCCTACGAGCAGTACTTC.

In this sample, this clonotype turned up many times. The gene calls are TRBV27 and TRBJ2-7; D unclear. CDR3 length: 14 residues. Germline V CDR1 and CDR2: MNHEY, SMNVEV (reference sequence). The V gene lost 4 bases and the J gene lost 0 bases, with 10 bases spanning the gap. DNA of the CDR3: TGTGCCAGCAGTTCCTGGTCCCTCTCCTACGAGCAGTACTTC. This sequence encodes CASSSWSLSYEQYF.

This clonotype showed up many times. The gene calls are TRBV19 and TRBJ1-1; maybe TRBD1 (6 bases). CDR1 and CDR2 (germline): LNHDA, SQIVND (reference sequence). V was trimmed by 7 bases and J by 1 base, leaving 10 bases between them. The length of the CDR3 is 13 residues. CDR3 in amino acids: CASTLGANTEAFF. CDR3 in DNA: TGTGCCAGTACCTTGGGGGCGAACACTGAAGCTTTCTTT.

This clonotype was counted many times. This rearrangement joins TRBV10-2 to TRBJ2-7; D gene ambiguous. Germline V gives CDR1 WSHSY, CDR2 SAAADI. V was trimmed by 3 bases and J by 4 bases, leaving 7 bases between them. The CDR3 is made up of 12 amino acids. The CDR3 DNA reads TGCGCCAGCAGTGACCCAGATTACGAGCAGTACTTC. Amino acid sequence: CASSDPDYEQYF.